In its sample, the clone carrying this T cell receptor (beta chain) was seen many times. Its specificity is not known. Trimming stripped 5 bases from V and 8 bases from J, with 15 bases between. This CDR3 is 13 amino acids long. Study-level results: Tumor memory CD4+ T cell TCR gene usage was found to cluster with blood and lymph node memory CD4+ cells and with lymph node naive CD4+ cells. Naive CD4+ cells shared approximately 14% of tumor Treg sequences. Greatest tumor Treg TCR overlap was with tumor naive CD4+ cells.

Tregs were sorted as CD4+CD25+CD127-/low cells. TRBV12-4/TRBJ1-2 clonotypes were amplified with adaptor-ligated barcode primers. TCRdb called the multiplex PCR reads again in MiXCR, with one record for every CDR3 protein. This table lists around 61 distinct CDR3 sequences. The chain employs TRBV12-3 or TRBV12-4 and TRBJ1-2; D is uncertain. The sequencing sample was made of tumor-infiltrating Tregs sorted from the breast tumor. The sequence was collected from a female donor with breast cancer. In DNA, the CDR3 is TGTGCCAGCAGTCCGGGATCTGCGGAGGGCTACACCTTC. Translation gives CASSPGSAEGYTF.